This record covers a single T cell receptor (beta chain). The sample belongs to a study of blood T cell repertoires in COVID-19. Looking at the study overall: Collection of acute and convalescent COVID-19 samples took place in the United States, Italy and Spain.

Authors' methods: Amplifying reference gene primers gave estimates of nucleated cell counts. Using immunoSEQ multiplex PCR, the repertoire was profiled, and TCRdb retains in-frame clones only, with some absent. The D gene and trimming were derived from the DNA, and the V and J assignments and clone size from that table. The sample carries around 92,000 clones, around 84% recorded once. This sequence originates from a woman aged 60-75 years in a cohort sampled during active or convalescent COVID-19. Source material: peripheral blood.

The DNA for the CDR3 is TGTGCCAGCAGCTTCCCGACAGGGGGCGTGGATGGCTACACCTTC. This encodes CASSFPTGGVDGYTF. V and J are TRBV5-4 and TRBJ1-2, with 10 bases fitting TRBD1. Germline trimming cut 2 bases from V and 6 bases from J; bases unmatched to any gene: 7. Germline V gene data show CDR1 as SGHNT and CDR2 as YYREEE (reference sequence). The CDR3 covers 15 residues.